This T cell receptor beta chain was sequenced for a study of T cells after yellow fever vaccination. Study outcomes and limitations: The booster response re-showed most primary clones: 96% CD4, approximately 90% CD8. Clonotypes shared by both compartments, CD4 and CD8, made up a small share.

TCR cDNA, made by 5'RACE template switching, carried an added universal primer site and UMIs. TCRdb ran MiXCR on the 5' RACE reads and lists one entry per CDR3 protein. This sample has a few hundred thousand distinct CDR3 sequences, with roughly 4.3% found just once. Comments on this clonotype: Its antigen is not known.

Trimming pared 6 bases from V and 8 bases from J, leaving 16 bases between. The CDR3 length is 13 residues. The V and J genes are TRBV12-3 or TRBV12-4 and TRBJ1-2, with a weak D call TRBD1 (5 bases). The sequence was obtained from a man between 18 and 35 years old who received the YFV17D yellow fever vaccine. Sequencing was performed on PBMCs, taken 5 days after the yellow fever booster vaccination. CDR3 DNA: TGTGCCAGCAGCATGGAGGGGTCGGGCGGCTACACCTTC. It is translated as CASSMEGSGGYTF.